The clone carrying this T cell receptor beta chain was seen many times. The antigen remains undetermined. This record belongs to a study of T cells after yellow fever vaccination. Looking at the study overall: SMART-Seq v4 Ultra Low Input prepared the low-cell-number fractions.

The CDR3 has 14 amino acids. In germline, CDR1 is GTSNPN, CDR2 SVGIG (reference sequence). The ends lost 4 bases at V and 3 bases at J; junction bases unmatched: 4. Whole-study results and caveats: Overlap between CD4 and CD8 compartments was detected for a small share of clonotypes. Subsequent to the booster, the majority of primary-vaccination clones reappeared (around 96% CD4, about 90% CD8). It was the secondary response that reached its peak faster, day 5 versus 15, but it was weaker.

MiXCR, run by TCRdb on the 5' RACE reads, gives a single entry per CDR3 protein. Of roughly 310,000 distinct CDR3 sequences listed, around 3.9% are singletons. The sequenced sample was PBMCs, obtained on the day of the yellow fever booster vaccination. This receptor was identified in a man aged 18 to 29 who received the YFV17D yellow fever vaccine. The chain has TRBV30 and TRBJ2-3; the match to TRBD1 covers 10 bases. CDR3 region: CAWKDRGQTDTQYF. The CDR3 DNA reads as TGTGCCTGGAAAGACAGGGGGCAGACAGATACGCAGTATTTT.